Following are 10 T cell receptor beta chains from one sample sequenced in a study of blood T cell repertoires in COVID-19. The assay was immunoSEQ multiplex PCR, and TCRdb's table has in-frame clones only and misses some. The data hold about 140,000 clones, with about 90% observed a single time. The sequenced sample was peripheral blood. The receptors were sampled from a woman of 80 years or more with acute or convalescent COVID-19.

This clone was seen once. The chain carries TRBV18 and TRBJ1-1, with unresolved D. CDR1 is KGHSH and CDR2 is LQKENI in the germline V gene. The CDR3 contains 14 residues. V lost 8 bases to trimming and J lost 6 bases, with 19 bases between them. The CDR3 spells CASLPQVRESEAFF. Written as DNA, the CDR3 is TGTGCCAGCCTCCCCCAGGTTAGAGAATCTGAAGCTTTCTTT.

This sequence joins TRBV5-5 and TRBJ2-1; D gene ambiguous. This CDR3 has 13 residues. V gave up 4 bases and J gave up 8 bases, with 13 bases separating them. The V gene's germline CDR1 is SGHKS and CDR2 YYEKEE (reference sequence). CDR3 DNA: TGTGCCAGCAGCCGGCAGGATACCGATGAGCAGTTCTTC. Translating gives CASSRQDTDEQFF.

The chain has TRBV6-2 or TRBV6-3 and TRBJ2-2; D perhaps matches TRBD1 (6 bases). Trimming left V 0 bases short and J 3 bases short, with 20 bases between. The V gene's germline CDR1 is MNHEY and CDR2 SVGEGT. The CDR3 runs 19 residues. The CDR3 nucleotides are TGTGCCAGCAGTTACTCGCTCACAGGGACGTTTCGGGACACCGGGGAGCTGTTTTTT. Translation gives CASSYSLTGTFRDTGELFF.

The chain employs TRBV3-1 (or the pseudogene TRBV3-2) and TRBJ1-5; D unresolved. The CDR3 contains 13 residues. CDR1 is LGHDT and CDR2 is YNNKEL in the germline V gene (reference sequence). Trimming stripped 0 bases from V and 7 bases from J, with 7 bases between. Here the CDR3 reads CASSQDEGQPQHF. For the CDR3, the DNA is TGTGCCAGCAGCCAAGATGAGGGACAGCCCCAGCATTTT.

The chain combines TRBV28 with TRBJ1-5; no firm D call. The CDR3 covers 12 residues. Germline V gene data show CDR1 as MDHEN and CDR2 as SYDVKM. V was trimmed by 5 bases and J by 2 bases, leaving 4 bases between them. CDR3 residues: CASSRGNQPQHF. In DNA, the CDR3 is TGTGCCAGCAGTCGAGGCAATCAGCCCCAGCATTTT. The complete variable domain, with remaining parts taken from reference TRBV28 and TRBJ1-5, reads DVKVTQSSRYLVKRTGEKVFLECVQDMDHENMFWYRQDPGLGLRLIYFSYDVKMKEKGDIPEGYSVSREKKERFSLILESASTNQTSMYLCASSRGNQPQHFGDGTRLSIL.

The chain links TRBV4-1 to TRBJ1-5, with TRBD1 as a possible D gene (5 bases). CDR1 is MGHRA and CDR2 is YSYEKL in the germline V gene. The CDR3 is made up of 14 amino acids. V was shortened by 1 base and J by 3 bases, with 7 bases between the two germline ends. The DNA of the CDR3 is TGCGCCAGCAGCCAAGGACAGAACAATCAGCCCCAGCATTTT. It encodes CASSQGQNNQPQHF.

CDR3 protein: CASSSTLEETQYF. CDR3 DNA: TGTGCCAGCTCATCGACACTTGAAGAGACCCAGTACTTC. The rearrangement uses TRBV18 and TRBJ2-5; the D is unclear. V lost 5 bases and J lost 3, with 10 bases in between. In germline, CDR1 is KGHSH, CDR2 LQKENI. This CDR3 spans 13 amino acids.

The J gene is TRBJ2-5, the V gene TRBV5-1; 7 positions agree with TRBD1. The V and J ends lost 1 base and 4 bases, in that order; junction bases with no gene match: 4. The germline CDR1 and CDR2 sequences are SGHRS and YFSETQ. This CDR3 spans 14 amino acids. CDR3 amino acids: CASSLPTGRETQYF. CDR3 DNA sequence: TGCGCCAGCAGCTTGCCGACAGGGCGAGAGACCCAGTACTTC.

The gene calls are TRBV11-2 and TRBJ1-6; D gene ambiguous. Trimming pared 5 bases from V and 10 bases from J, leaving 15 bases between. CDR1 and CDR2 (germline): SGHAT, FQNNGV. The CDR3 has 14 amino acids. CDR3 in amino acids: CASSPRQVQSPLHF. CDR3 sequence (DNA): TGTGCCAGCAGCCCAAGACAAGTTCAATCACCCCTCCACTTT.

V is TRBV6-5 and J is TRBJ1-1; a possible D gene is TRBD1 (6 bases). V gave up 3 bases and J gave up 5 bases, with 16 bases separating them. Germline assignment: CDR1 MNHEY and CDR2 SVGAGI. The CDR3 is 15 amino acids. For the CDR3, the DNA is TGTGCCAGCAGTTATGGGGGCAGGAGTAAAACTGAAGCTTTCTTT. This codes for CASSYGGRSKTEAFF.